These 18 T cell receptor beta chains share one sample of origin, sequenced in a study of vaccination and CD4 T cells after COVID-19. Their recognized antigens are unknown. Once obtained from cultured CD4+ T cells, the DNA was sequenced using the Oncomine TCR Beta short-read assay. TCRdb called the PCR reads again in MiXCR, with one record for every CDR3 protein. The data show about 18,000 distinct CDR3 sequences, 70% seen once. The sample's treatment: approximately nine-day PBMC culture with coronavirus spike peptide pools or control peptides (ViraFEST assay). The sequenced material came from CD4+ T cells from blood, cultured in vitro. Receptors were obtained from a human donor who had recovered from COVID-19.

The chain uses TRBV29-1 and TRBJ1-2, with 8 bases lining up with TRBD1. V was pared by 5 bases and J by 4 bases, with 3 bases of the junction left unmatched. CDR1 is SQVTM and CDR2 is ANQGSEA in the germline V gene. The CDR3 is 12 residues long. For the CDR3, the DNA is TGCAGCGTTCACAGGGGGTTCTATGGCTACACCTTC. Translating gives CSVHRGFYGYTF.

This clonotype was counted only a few times. The CDR3 here is CASSGQAGNSPLHF. The DNA of the CDR3 is TGTGCCAGTAGTGGACAGGCCGGTAATTCACCCCTCCACTTT. The chain combines TRBV19 with TRBJ1-6; 7 nucleotides align to TRBD1. Germline CDR1 LNHDA, CDR2 SQIVND (reference sequence). The trim removed 5 bases at V and 6 bases at J, leaving 4 bases unmatched. The CDR3 length is 14 residues. Complete variable domain (other parts from reference TRBV19 and TRBJ1-6): DGGITQSPKYLFRKEGQNVTLSCEQNLNHDAMYWYRQDPGQGLRLIYYSQIVNDFQKGDIAEGYSVSREKKESFPLTVTSAQKNPTAFYLCASSGQAGNSPLHFGNGTRLTVT.

As concerns this clonotype: Sequence at one end of the junction differs from germline and may be a read error. The rearrangement uses TRBV7-3 and TRBJ2-1; 8 nucleotides agree with TRBD1. In germline, CDR1 is SGHTA, CDR2 FQGTGA. CDR3 size: 16 residues. The CDR3: CASSPNGQGSYNGQFF. The DNA of the CDR3 is TGTGCCAGCAGCCCAAACGGACAGGGCTCCTACAATGGGCAGTTCTTC.

The sample holds a few counts of this clonotype. CDR3 amino acids: CSAREGMAKNIQYF. In DNA, the CDR3 is TGCAGTGCTAGAGAGGGGATGGCCAAAAACATTCAGTACTTC. This chain links TRBV20-1 with TRBJ2-4; D call uncertain. V gave up 0 bases and J gave up 1 base, with 7 bases separating them. CDR1 and CDR2 from the germline V gene are DFQATT and SNEGSKA (reference sequence). The CDR3 consists of 14 residues.

V usage is TRBV20-1 and J usage is TRBJ1-6; D gene uncertain. The CDR3 runs to 15 residues. Between the trimmed V and J ends, which lost 2 bases and 5 bases, there was a span of 13 bases. CDR1 is DFQATT and CDR2 is SNEGSKA in the germline V gene (reference sequence). CDR3 sequence reads: CSARRPGVNNSPLHF. As DNA, the CDR3 is TGCAGTGCTAGAAGGCCAGGCGTAAATAATTCACCCCTCCACTTT.

The chain has TRBV19 and TRBJ2-2; TRBD1 might be the D (7 bases). The germline V gene encodes CDR1 LNHDA and CDR2 SQIVND (reference sequence). This CDR3 spans 14 amino acids. V was shortened by 10 bases and J by 3 bases, with 15 bases between the two germline ends. The CDR3 region has the DNA TGTGCCACCTGGAGGGGGCAGGACACCGGGGAGCTGTTTTTT. Its protein product is CATWRGQDTGELFF.

This clonotype was detected once. This rearrangement joins TRBV27 to TRBJ1-6, with D maybe TRBD1 (5 bases). Per the germline V gene, CDR1 is MNHEY and CDR2 is SMNVEV (reference sequence). Deletions cut 9 bases from V and 0 bases from J, with 15 bases between. The CDR3 contains 16 residues. Here the CDR3 DNA reads TGTGCCAGTTCCAGGGACCTGAGCTCCTATAATTCACCCCTCCACTTT. Translating gives CASSRDLSSYNSPLHF.

DNA of the CDR3: TGTGCCAGCAGCTTTGCTAGCGTGGGGAACATTCAGTACTTC. Protein: CASSFASVGNIQYF. This chain links TRBV7-7 with TRBJ2-4; possibly TRBD2 for D (6 bases). The CDR3 runs to 14 residues. V was shortened by 3 bases and J by 7 bases, with 13 bases between the two germline ends. CDR1 SSHAT and CDR2 FNYEAQ come from the germline V gene (reference sequence).

This clonotype was seen only a few times. The rearrangement uses TRBV20-1 and TRBJ1-5; perhaps TRBD1 as D (6 bases). CDR3 size: 17 residues. Germline-derived CDR1 and CDR2 are DFQATT and SNEGSKA (reference sequence). Trimming cost V 0 bases and J 2 bases, with 17 bases left between them. The CDR3 DNA sequence: TGCAGTGCTAGAGATATGGCAGGGAGGGGGGGCAATCAGCCCCAGCATTTT. This sequence encodes CSARDMAGRGGNQPQHF.

The genes are TRBV6-1 and TRBJ2-5; D may be TRBD2 (5 bases). V lost 2 bases, J lost 5 bases, and 12 bases lay in between. The CDR3 has 14 residues. Germline CDR1 is MNHNS and CDR2 is SASEGT. The chain's CDR3 is CASSETLALETQYF. In nucleotides, the CDR3 is TGTGCCAGCAGTGAAACCCTAGCCCTGGAGACCCAGTACTTC.

This clonotype showed up just a few times. The chain employs TRBV7-2 and TRBJ1-2; no clear D gene. The CDR3 is made up of 14 amino acids. The V end lost 1 base, the J end lost 6 bases, and 12 bases lay between the germline ends. Germline values: CDR1 SGHTA, CDR2 FQGNSA. The CDR3 sequence is CASSLENRENGYTF. The DNA of the CDR3 is TGTGCCAGCAGCTTAGAGAACCGCGAAAATGGCTACACCTTC.

In its sample, this clonotype was seen a few times. The CDR3 bases are TGTGCCATCAGAGGGGACACCAACTATGGCTACACCTTC. It codes for CAIRGDTNYGYTF. This chain joins TRBV10-3 and TRBJ1-2; D may be TRBD1 (6 bases). CDR1 ENHRY and CDR2 SYGVKD come from the germline V gene. The CDR3 sequence is 13 residues long. Between the trimmed V and J ends, which lost 6 bases and 2 bases, there was a span of 10 bases.

The chain couples TRBV6-1 to TRBJ2-1, with D perhaps matching TRBD2 (5 bases). The CDR3 is 14 amino acids. In germline, CDR1 is MNHNS, CDR2 SASEGT. The V and J ends lost 10 bases and 0 bases respectively, with 13 bases between them. The CDR3 nucleotides read TGTGCCACCAAAAGCGGTAGCTCCTACAATGAGCAGTTCTTC. Translating it yields CATKSGSSYNEQFF.

The chain employs TRBV20-1 and TRBJ1-6; 7 bases map to TRBD1. Germline V gene data show CDR1 as DFQATT and CDR2 as SNEGSKA (reference sequence). The CDR3 sequence is 15 residues long. V gave up 2 bases and J gave up 6 bases; unmatched junction bases: 7. CDR3 protein: CSARWRTGTNSPLHF. The CDR3 DNA sequence: TGCAGTGCTAGATGGAGGACAGGCACTAATTCACCCCTCCACTTT.

The chain recombines TRBV11-3 with TRBJ2-7; TRBD1 agrees at 9 bases. Germline V CDR1 and CDR2: SGHNT, YENEEA. CDR3 length: 16 residues. V gave up 5 bases and J gave up 5 bases; unmatched junction bases: 13. The DNA of the CDR3 is TGTGCCAGCAGCAGCCAGCCCACAGGGACAGGGCACGAGCAGTACTTC. Amino acids: CASSSQPTGTGHEQYF. Combining the CDR3 with reference TRBV11-3 and TRBJ2-7 gives the whole variable domain EAGVVQSPRYKIIEKKQPVAFWCNPISGHNTLYWYLQNLGQGPELLIRYENEEAVDDSQLPKDRFSAERLKGVDSTLKIQPAELGDSAVYLCASSSQPTGTGHEQYFGPGTRLTVT.

This clonotype was recorded a few times. The chain uses TRBV10-3 and TRBJ1-2; D gene unclear. The CDR3 runs to 14 residues. Germline CDR1 and CDR2: ENHRY and SYGVKD. Trimming stripped 2 bases from V and 2 bases from J, with 9 bases between. CDR3 in amino acids: CAISELFGNYGYTF. CDR3 coding DNA: TGTGCCATCAGTGAGCTCTTCGGCAACTATGGCTACACCTTC.

The chain couples TRBV2 to TRBJ1-5; 7 nucleotides agree with TRBD1. The J segment lost 2 bases and the V segment lost 5 bases, leaving 6 bases of the junction unmatched. Germline CDR1 and CDR2: SNHLY and FYNNEI. CDR3 length equals 15 residues. DNA for the CDR3: TGTGCCAGCAGTTCAAACAGGGGCGGCAATCAGCCCCAGCATTTT. This encodes CASSSNRGGNQPQHF.

The chain links TRBV30 to TRBJ2-5; tentatively, D is TRBD2 (6 bases). Trimming removed 3 bases from V and 3 bases from J, with 17 bases in between. Germline V gene data show CDR1 as GTSNPN and CDR2 as SVGIG (reference sequence). There are 15 residues in the CDR3. This CDR3 is CAWRRGLRTEETQYF. Written as DNA, the CDR3 is TGTGCCTGGAGAAGGGGACTCAGGACTGAAGAGACCCAGTACTTC.